This TCR beta chain was obtained from a study of T cells after yellow fever vaccination. Study background: SMART-Seq v4 Ultra Low Input prepared the low-cell-number fractions.

Study-level points and caveats: Weaker overall was a secondary response that nonetheless peaked faster, on day 5 versus 15. Most clones from primary vaccination resurfaced after the booster (approximately 96% CD4, over 85% CD8).

Generation of TCR cDNA used 5'RACE template switching (which added a universal primer site and UMIs). One entry per CDR3 protein results from TCRdb running MiXCR on the 5' RACE reads. This sample has 150,000 to 200,000 distinct CDR3 sequences; approximately 10% occur once, and the top ten carry 36%. This CDR3 is built from 14 residues. The ends were cut back, 1 base at V and 2 bases at J, with 9 bases in the middle. The germline gives CDR1 SGHTA, CDR2 FQGNSA. With respect to this clonotype: Its specificity is not known.

This receptor was obtained from a man younger than 35 who received the YFV17D yellow fever vaccine. J is TRBJ2-7 and V is TRBV7-2, with D perhaps TRBD2 (5 bases). The input for sequencing was CD8+ T cells sorted from PBMCs, taken 15 days after the yellow fever booster vaccination. The CDR3 region has the DNA TGTGCCAGCAGCTTAGTTACGGGGACCTACGAGCAGTACGTC. Protein sequence: CASSLVTGTYEQYV.